This T cell receptor (beta chain) derives from a study of PD-1 blockade in classical Hodgkin lymphoma (dated by TCRdb to between 2020 and 2021). Describing the broader study: Nivolumab dosing was 3 mg/kg intravenously every 2 weeks, continuing until either disease progression or unacceptable toxicity. The study used TCR beta sequencing and CyTOF to define a peripheral blood immune signature of response to PD-1 blockade in classical Hodgkin lymphoma. Study-level results and caveats: Newly diagnosed patients were reported to have lower baseline TCR diversity than healthy donors, and relapsed/refractory patients were reported to have lower baseline TCR diversity still. Diversity was lower in patients who began nivolumab less than 1 year after ASCT, so these patients were left out of later analyses to avoid confounding by immune reconstitution. Baseline diversity similar to that of newly diagnosed patients was observed in trial patients achieving complete response, whereas significantly lower diversity was observed in partial responders and progressors. A significant rise by C4D1 was seen in CD4+ but not CD8+ TCR diversity (p=0.0027 vs p=0.16), with the rise being most apparent in complete responders (p=0.02). The study was limited to a single clinical trial cohort, and causes of repertoire differences, possibly disease activity or prior therapy, remained undefined.

This sample's time point label indicates: cycle 4 day 1 (C4D1), after about 6 weeks of nivolumab. Every trial patient had relapsed following autologous stem cell transplantation, and prior brentuximab vedotin exposure was what differed among cohorts A, B and C. Magnetic negative selection with a Miltenyi CD4+ T cell isolation kit was used to purify CD4+ T cells from thawed PBMCs. The trial cohort included more than 55 patients with relapsed/refractory classical Hodgkin lymphoma, and each patient had a best overall response of complete response, partial response or progressive disease. Trial patients were treated with single-agent nivolumab in the multi-cohort phase II CheckMate 205 trial. An independent review committee assessed best overall response using the 2007 International Working Group response criteria. Trial PBMCs were collected immediately before nivolumab initiation (C1D1) and during therapy at cycle 2 day 1 and cycle 4 day 1. Peripheral blood was collected in 8 mL Vacutainer Cell Preparation Tubes, from which PBMCs were isolated by centrifugation and then cryopreserved. Purified CD4+ and CD8+ fractions were prepared only for cases in which an additional PBMC sample was available. Magnetically labelled cells were removed on LS columns in a quadroMACS separator, and the flow-through was collected as the purified fraction.

Notes on this clone: Its antigen has not been determined. The record has no base qualities; no much larger clone is one base away.

Genomic DNA was isolated using the Qiagen DNeasy kit from unsorted PBMCs as well as from negatively selected CD4+ and CD8+ fractions. Amplification of TCR beta CDR3 regions was done by immunoSEQ multiplex PCR with primers that anneal to V and J segments. Amplification bias was minimized using a synthetic immune receptor repertoire, and residual bias was removed computationally after sequencing. In the paper's pipeline: Custom Python scripts were used to quantify repertoire diversity as the Shannon entropy index. Unsorted, CD4+ and CD8+ repertoires were analyzed separately, except in combined analyses where CD4+ and CD8+ sequences were merged in silico. A clone counted as expanded when the clone's frequency after treatment rose at least 2-fold relative to C1D1, and clones undetected at baseline were given a pseudocount of 0.5. Singleton clones were defined as clones with 0 or 1 copy at C1D1, and non-singleton clones were defined as clones with 2 or more copies. Clones expanded in unsorted samples were assigned a CD4+, CD8+ or unknown annotation through matching of protein sequences in sorted samples from the same patient. Diversity changes from C1D1 to C4D1 were tested in paired samples using Wilcoxon tests. TCRdb's version of the immuneACCESS table is confined to in-frame rearrangements and falls short of the full clone set. An unresolved V gene accounts for under half of the shortfall where checked; the remainder is of unknown origin. The DNA was the basis for D and trimming; V, J and clone size are from that table. This sample has some 30,000 clones in its table, and about 86% of those were observed once. The ten largest account for over 0.75% of the sample.

Trimming removed 5 bases from V and 6 bases from J; the gene matches leave 5 bases unexplained. From a lookup of the germline V gene (reference sequence), CDR1 and CDR2 are LNHDA and SQIVND. The cysteine opens and the phenylalanine closes a CDR3 of 14 amino acids. The CDR3 DNA has 42 bases and is translated from base 1. Sequenced here: CD4+ T cells from blood, sampled before the fourth cycle of nivolumab. Here the chain combines TRBV19 and TRBJ1-5, and TRBD1 aligns with 9 junction nucleotides. This clonotype was sampled from a human donor with classical Hodgkin lymphoma. The DNA sequence reads TGTGCCAGTAGTGGGACAGGGTTATTTCAGCCCCAGCATTTT. It translates to CASSGTGLFQPQHF.